The rows below give T cell receptor beta chains drawn from one sample of a study of vaccination and CD4 T cells after COVID-19. For these TCRs, the target antigens are not known. TCRdb reprocessed the PCR reads with MiXCR, giving one entry per CDR3 protein. This sample has under 5,500 distinct CDR3 sequences, with 63% found just once. The sequencing sample was made of CD4+ T cells from blood, cultured in vitro. The receptors were gathered from a human donor in good health. Each CDR3 is given with its conserved first and last residue. A D gene is named only where the DNA matches it firmly. Size tells how often a clone was seen (once, few, many) or the class of an expanded clone, and some rows leave it out.

size | D | J | V | CDR3 | DNA
few | . | TRBJ1-2 | TRBV19 | CASSITTMSNYGYTF | TGTGCCAGTAGTATTACGACAATGTCTAACTATGGCTACACCTTC
. | . | TRBJ2-7 | TRBV5-4 | CASSEVGVREQYF | TGTGCCAGCAGCGAAGTCGGGGTACGGGAGCAGTACTTC
. | TRBD1 | TRBJ1-2 | TRBV20-1 | CSARASGTEYGYTF | TGCAGTGCTAGAGCATCCGGGACAGAGTATGGCTACACCTTC
. | . | TRBJ1-1 | TRBV5-1 | CASRNREGTEAFF | TGCGCCAGCAGAAACAGGGAGGGCACTGAAGCTTTCTTT
few | . | TRBJ1-1 | TRBV19 | CASSFLSTEAFF | TGTGCCAGTAGTTTTCTGTCCACTGAAGCTTTCTTT
. | . | TRBJ1-2 | TRBV6-1 | CALIGGPPNYGYTF | TGTGCCCTAATAGGGGGACCGCCTAACTATGGCTACACCTTC
. | TRBD1 | TRBJ1-1 | TRBV25-1 | CASSTGVTEAFF | TGTGCCAGCAGTACAGGGGTCACTGAAGCTTTCTTT
. | TRBD2 | TRBJ2-7 | TRBV7-2 | CASSLLAGGSSYEQYF | TGTGCCAGCAGCTTACTAGCGGGGGGAAGCTCCTACGAGCAGTACTTC
. | . | TRBJ1-5 | TRBV5-1 | CASSLTGFNQPQHF | TGCGCCAGCAGCTTAACTGGGTTCAATCAGCCCCAGCATTTT
. | . | TRBJ2-1 | TRBV2 | CASSERGEQFF | TGTGCCAGCAGTGAGCGTGGTGAGCAGTTCTTC
few | TRBD2 | TRBJ2-2 | TRBV19 | CASQERGANTGELFF | TGTGCCAGTCAGGAGCGGGGGGCGAACACCGGGGAGCTGTTTTTT
. | TRBD2 | TRBJ2-5 | TRBV11-2 | CASSLGDRLAGEETQYF | TGTGCCAGCAGCTTAGGGGACCGACTAGCGGGGGAAGAGACCCAGTACTTC
. | TRBD1 | TRBJ1-2 | TRBV6-1 | CASSIFGTDYGYTF | TGTGCCAGCTCTATATTCGGGACAGACTATGGCTACACCTTC
. | . | TRBJ1-1 | TRBV15 | CAISMPHRETEAFF | TGTGCCATCAGCATGCCCCACAGGGAAACTGAAGCTTTCTTT
. | . | TRBJ1-3 | TRBV7-9 | CASSLSVRIENTIYF | TGTGCCAGCAGCCTCTCCGTCCGAATTGAAAACACCATATATTTT
. | TRBD1 | TRBJ1-2 | TRBV19 | CASSIPRQGGFNGYTF | TGTGCCAGTAGTATACCCCGACAGGGAGGGTTTAATGGCTACACCTTC
. | TRBD1 | TRBJ2-7 | TRBV30 | CAWSPVRDRGDEQYF | TGTGCCTGGAGTCCTGTCCGGGACAGGGGCGACGAGCAGTACTTC
few | TRBD2 | TRBJ2-1 | TRBV27 | CASSLMTSGQYNEQFF | TGTGCCAGCAGCTTAATGACTAGCGGACAATACAATGAGCAGTTCTTC
few | . | TRBJ1-5 | TRBV7-2 | CASSLLRQGSNQPQHF | TGTGCCAGCAGCTTGCTACGTCAGGGGTCCAATCAGCCCCAGCATTTT
. | . | TRBJ2-7 | TRBV3-1 | CASSQEGPAYEQYF | TGTGCCAGCAGCCAAGAGGGCCCAGCCTACGAGCAGTACTTC
few | TRBD1 | TRBJ1-5 | TRBV6-1 | CASSDGGGHQPQHF | TGTGCCAGCAGCGATGGAGGGGGCCATCAGCCCCAGCATTTT
. | . | TRBJ2-2 | TRBV10-3 | CAISDRQFQTGELFF | TGTGCCATCAGTGATCGGCAGTTCCAAACCGGGGAGCTGTTTTTT
. | . | TRBJ2-5 | TRBV10-3 | CAISERPFQETQYF | TGTGCCATCAGTGAACGCCCTTTTCAAGAGACCCAGTACTTC
. | TRBD2 | TRBJ2-7 | TRBV5-4 | CASSPRLAGGTYEQYF | TGTGCCAGCAGCCCGAGACTAGCGGGAGGGACCTACGAGCAGTACTTC